One and the same sample provided the 18 T cell receptor beta chains below, sequenced in a study of cytomegalovirus exposure and HLA in healthy donors. PCR was performed using 60 Vbeta and 13 Jbeta primers. Profiling relied on immunoSEQ multiplex PCR, and the TCRdb table lists in-frame clones only, not all of them. The sample has about 95,000 clones, approximately 80% seen once. Sequences were obtained from PBMCs. Every receptor here comes from a man aged 30 to 45 in good health and CMV-seropositive.

V usage is TRBV6-1 and J usage is TRBJ1-5, with D perhaps matching TRBD1 (6 bases). Germline V CDR1 and CDR2: MNHNS, SASEGT. CDR3 length equals 13 residues. V shed 7 bases and J shed 2 bases, with 9 bases lying between them. The CDR3 sequence: CASINRGNQPQHF. CDR3 coding DNA: TGTGCCAGCATTAACAGGGGCAATCAGCCCCAGCATTTT.

This chain connects TRBV5-1 to TRBJ2-2; TRBD2 agrees at 7 bases. This CDR3 region has 14 residues. V shed 4 bases, J shed 6 bases, and the junction held 6 bases outside the gene matches. Looked up from germline, CDR1 is SGHRS and CDR2 is YFSETQ. This chain's CDR3 is CASSTTSSPGELFF. The CDR3 bases are TGCGCCAGCAGCACGACTAGCAGCCCCGGGGAGCTGTTTTTT.

This sequence joins TRBV19 and TRBJ2-1; 9 bases are shared with TRBD2. Looked up from germline, CDR1 is LNHDA and CDR2 is SQIVND (reference sequence). This CDR3 is 17 amino acids long. V lost 2 bases to trimming and J lost 9 bases; unmatched junction nucleotides: 14. Written as DNA, the CDR3 is TGTGCCAGTAGTATACCCGGCGGGAGGGCCCGGGTGGGTGAGCAGTTCTTC. It is translated as CASSIPGGRARVGEQFF.

The chain carries TRBV18 and TRBJ2-5, with D unresolved. The CDR3 loop spans 14 amino acids. The V end lost 2 bases, the J end lost 5 bases, and 12 bases lay between the germline ends. The V gene's germline CDR1 is KGHSH and CDR2 LQKENI. CDR3 nucleotides: TGTGCCAGCTCACCAATGCCTAGTTTCGAGACCCAGTACTTC. This codes for CASSPMPSFETQYF.

The chain carries TRBV28 and TRBJ2-5; weak D call: TRBD2 (5 bases). The CDR3 length is 11 residues. V shed 7 bases and J shed 7 bases, with 10 bases lying between them. Germline loops: CDR1 MDHEN, CDR2 SYDVKM. CDR3 in DNA: TGTGCCAGCAATTCGGACTGGACCCAGTACTTC. This gives the protein CASNSDWTQYF.

This chain links TRBV7-2 with TRBJ1-2, with TRBD1 identical over 8 bases. Germline CDR1 and CDR2: SGHTA and FQGNSA. The CDR3 runs to 14 residues. V was pared by 5 bases and J by 3 bases, with 5 bases of the junction left unmatched. The chain's CDR3 is CASSRTGSDYGYTF. DNA for the CDR3: TGTGCCAGCAGCCGGACAGGGTCGGACTATGGCTACACCTTC.

This sequence joins TRBV6-5 and TRBJ2-3; D possibly corresponds to TRBD2 (5 bases). The CDR3 totals 13 residues. Per the germline V gene, CDR1 is MNHEY and CDR2 is SVGAGI. Trimming removed 5 bases at V and 3 bases at J, with 9 bases between. CDR3 loop: CASSPGETDTQYF. The CDR3 bases are TGTGCCAGCAGTCCCGGGGAGACAGATACGCAGTATTTT.

This rearrangement joins TRBV18 to TRBJ2-5; 10 nucleotides line up with TRBD2. The J call may be faulty, since TRBJ2-7 better matches the DNA end. Germline V gene data show CDR1 as KGHSH and CDR2 as LQKENI. The CDR3 contains 15 residues. The CDR3 loop is CASSPGSGRAYEQYF. In DNA form, the CDR3 reads TGTGCCAGCTCACCGGGGAGCGGGAGGGCTTACGAGCAGTACTTC.

This rearrangement joins TRBV5-4 to TRBJ2-5, with 7 bases lining up with TRBD1. V dropped 4 bases and J dropped 2; count of bases not matched to a gene: 5. The V gene's germline CDR1 is SGHNT and CDR2 YYREEE (reference sequence). There are 14 residues in the CDR3. The CDR3 sequence is CASSPGTAQETQYF. The CDR3 DNA reads as TGTGCCAGCAGCCCGGGGACAGCTCAAGAGACCCAGTACTTC.

The genes are TRBV7-2 and TRBJ1-1, with unresolved D. V was clipped by 5 bases and J by 4 bases, with 8 bases between them. The CDR3 loop spans 12 amino acids. The germline V gene has CDR1 SGHTA and CDR2 FQGNSA. The CDR3 protein is CASSPRSTEAFF. The CDR3 DNA follows: TGTGCCAGCAGCCCCCGGAGCACTGAAGCTTTCTTT.

The V call is TRBV6-5, the J call TRBJ1-4; tentative D call: TRBD1 (5 bases). The CDR3 contains 16 residues. CDR1 and CDR2 (germline): MNHEY, SVGAGI. V lost 0 bases, J lost 0 bases, and 8 bases lay in between. The CDR3 region is CASSYSGAATNEKLFF. CDR3 bases: TGTGCCAGCAGTTACTCAGGGGCCGCAACTAATGAAAAACTGTTTTTT.

The gene calls are TRBV5-6 and TRBJ2-7, with D possibly matching TRBD1 (5 bases). Trimming took off 3 bases at V and 3 bases at J, with 10 bases between the two ends. The CDR3 runs 13 residues. Germline CDR1 and CDR2: SGHDT and YYEEEE. The CDR3 loop is CASSWPQGYEQYF. The CDR3 nucleotides are TGTGCCAGCAGCTGGCCTCAGGGCTACGAGCAGTACTTC.

The chain is built from TRBV6-6 and TRBJ1-1, with D tentatively TRBD1 (5 bases). From germline, CDR1 is MNHNY and CDR2 SVGAGI (reference sequence). V gave up 6 bases and J gave up 4 bases, with 18 bases separating them. The CDR3 runs to 15 residues. This CDR3 is CASRPLGGGTTEAFF. Written as DNA, the CDR3 is TGTGCCAGCAGACCCTTGGGGGGAGGGACCACTGAAGCTTTCTTT.

The J gene is TRBJ1-1, the V gene TRBV14; possible D gene TRBD1, 6 bases. V dropped 2 bases and J dropped 6 bases, with 10 bases sitting between them. The CDR3 consists of 13 residues. CDR1 SGHDN and CDR2 FVKESK come from the germline V gene. CDR3 sequence reads: CASSQIQGSEAFF. The CDR3 coding sequence is TGTGCCAGCAGCCAAATACAGGGTTCTGAAGCTTTCTTT.

CDR3: CSATTGASYGYTF. DNA of the CDR3: TGCAGCGCAACGACAGGGGCAAGCTATGGCTACACCTTC. The chain employs TRBV29-1 and TRBJ1-2, with 8 bases fitting TRBD1. The CDR3 is 13 residues long. Unmatched junction bases numbered 8, after V lost 7 bases and J lost 4 bases. Germline V gives CDR1 SQVTM, CDR2 ANQGSEA.

The rearrangement uses TRBV9 and TRBJ2-2; D possibly corresponds to TRBD1 (6 bases). Germline-derived CDR1 and CDR2 are SGDLS and YYNGEE. CDR3 length: 13 residues. Trimming pared 3 bases from V and 5 bases from J, leaving 8 bases between. For the CDR3, the DNA is TGTGCCAGCAGCGAGGGACATACCGGGGAGCTGTTTTTT. Amino acids: CASSEGHTGELFF.

This chain links TRBV21-1 with TRBJ1-6. TRBV21-1 constitutes a pseudogene. The CDR3 is 12 amino acids. The CDR3 sequence is CASSKGRSPLHF. In nucleotides, the CDR3 is TGTGCCAGCAGCAAGGGTAGGAGTCCCCTCCACTTT.

J is TRBJ1-1 and V is TRBV5-4, with D possibly being TRBD1 (5 bases). The germline CDR1 and CDR2 sequences are SGHNT and YYREEE (reference sequence). V was shortened by 3 bases and J by 0 bases, with 12 bases between the two germline ends. The CDR3 covers 15 residues. CDR3 amino acids: CASSSGRQLNTEAFF. The CDR3 region has the DNA TGTGCCAGCAGCTCCGGGAGACAGTTGAACACTGAAGCTTTCTTT.